Here is one T cell receptor (beta chain) with its context. Its cognate antigen is unknown. These data are taken from a study of T cells in Graves' hyperthyroidism and ophthalmopathy. Study-wide results and caveats: Most expanded thyroid clonotypes above 0.001 recurred in blood.

RNA transcripts yielded amplified TCR beta CDR3 regions. TCR CDR3 regions were first amplified by RT-PCR with HTBI primers. TCRdb processed the multiplex PCR reads anew with MiXCR; each CDR3 protein has one entry. The repertoire holds about 380,000 distinct CDR3 sequences, with about 13% as singletons. The V segment lost 4 bases and the J segment 1 base; nucleotides outside the gene matches: 11. CDR3 length equals 17 residues. Germline V gene data show CDR1 as SGHVT and CDR2 as SQSDAQ. The sequence was collected from a man under 40 with Graves' hyperthyroidism that later progressed to Graves' ophthalmopathy. The sample taken for sequencing was blood. The chain is built from TRBV7-4 and TRBJ1-1; 8 bases agree with TRBD1. CDR3 loop: CASSSHPRTGTNTEAFF. For the CDR3, the DNA is TGTGCCAGCAGCTCCCACCCTAGGACAGGGACGAACACTGAAGCTTTCTTT.